These 31 T cell receptor beta chains came from one sample sequenced in a study of blood T cell repertoires in COVID-19. Here immunoSEQ multiplex PCR was the method, and the copy in TCRdb shows in-frame clones only, minus some. This table has fewer than 350,000 clones, approximately 86% appearing once. The specimen sequenced was peripheral blood. Receptors were obtained from a man aged 18-30 years with active or convalescent COVID-19.

This rearrangement joins TRBV3-1 (or the pseudogene TRBV3-2) to TRBJ2-7, with 8 bases matching TRBD1. This CDR3 spans 15 amino acids. V gave up 1 base and J gave up 0 bases; unmatched junction bases: 2. Germline CDR1 LGHDT, CDR2 YNNKEL (reference sequence). For the CDR3, the DNA is TGTGCCAGCAGCCAAGGCAGGGGGCTCTCCTACGAGCAGTACTTC. Its protein is CASSQGRGLSYEQYF.

This clone was picked up one time. The sample carries other DNA sequences with the same CDR3. The chain carries TRBV7-9 and TRBJ1-5; D gene ambiguous. The V and J ends lost 3 bases and 0 bases respectively, with 3 bases between them. CDR3 length equals 13 residues. Germline CDR1 reads SEHNR; CDR2 reads FQNEAQ (reference sequence). CDR3 region: CASSFSSNQPQHF. The DNA for the CDR3 is TGTGCCAGCAGCTTCTCTAGCAATCAGCCCCAGCATTTT.

The chain uses TRBV11-2 and TRBJ2-6; unclear D gene. The CDR3 runs to 18 residues. Trimming cost V 6 bases and J 0 bases, with 18 bases left between them. Per germline, CDR1 SGHAT and CDR2 FQNNGV. In nucleotides, the CDR3 is TGTGCCAGCAGTCAGGAATGGGTTTCGGACTCTGGGGCCAACGTCCTGACTTTC. This sequence encodes CASSQEWVSDSGANVLTF.

This chain links TRBV7-6 with TRBJ2-3, with a tentative D call TRBD2 (6 bases). This CDR3 has 16 residues. CDR1 and CDR2 (germline): SGHVS, FNYEAQ. Trimming left V 1 base short and J 1 base short, with 12 bases between. The CDR3 here is CASSLVGGEGTDTQYF. The CDR3 DNA is TGTGCCAGCAGCTTAGTGGGGGGTGAAGGCACAGATACGCAGTATTTT.

The chain recombines TRBV5-1 with TRBJ2-5; a possible D gene is TRBD2 (5 bases). Germline V gives CDR1 SGHRS, CDR2 YFSETQ. With 1 base removed from V and 3 bases from J, the gap between germline ends came to 13 bases. This CDR3 has 15 residues. The CDR3 sequence is CASSLRGTEEETQYF. The CDR3 DNA reads as TGCGCCAGCAGCTTGCGGGGTACAGAAGAAGAGACCCAGTACTTC.

This clone came up once. The chain joins TRBV15 to TRBJ2-3; 8 bases match TRBD2. Germline assignment: CDR1 LNHNV and CDR2 YYDKDF (reference sequence). V shed 8 bases, J shed 1 base, and the junction held 8 bases outside the gene matches. The CDR3 spans 15 residues. CDR3: CATGRAGERTDTQYF. In DNA, the CDR3 is TGTGCCACCGGAAGAGCGGGGGAGCGCACAGATACGCAGTATTTT.

This clone was seen a single time. CDR3 nucleotides: TGTGCCATCAAAAGGGAGGAAACAGATACGCAGTATTTT. It yields the protein CAIKREETDTQYF. The V call is TRBV10-3, the J call TRBJ2-3; tentatively, D is TRBD2 (6 bases). CDR1 and CDR2 (germline): ENHRY, SYGVKD. CDR3 length: 13 residues. The ends were cut back, 7 bases at V and 3 bases at J, with 11 bases in the middle.

The chain uses TRBV6-4 and TRBJ1-2, with TRBD1 matching 9 bases. The CDR3 is 15 amino acids. Trimming took 6 bases from V and 0 from J; bases not matched to a gene: 5. Per the germline V gene, CDR1 is MRHNA and CDR2 is SNTAGT. CDR3 DNA: TGTGCCAGCAGACCCGGGACAGGGTCTAACTATGGCTACACCTTC. Protein sequence: CASRPGTGSNYGYTF.

The CDR3 loop is CASSEYASTDRQIYGYTF. In DNA, the CDR3 is TGTGCCAGCAGTGAATATGCCTCCACGGACCGACAGATATATGGCTACACCTTC. The chain combines TRBV6-1 with TRBJ1-2, with D maybe TRBD1 (5 bases). This CDR3 spans 18 amino acids. The germline gives CDR1 MNHNS, CDR2 SASEGT. The V end was cut by 2 bases, the J end by 5 bases, with 24 bases between.

CDR3 DNA: TGTGCCAGCAGCTCCTTAGGGGTTGGCAATCAGCCCCAGCATTTT. Amino acid sequence: CASSSLGVGNQPQHF. The chain carries TRBV7-2 and TRBJ1-5; D may be TRBD1 (5 bases). The germline V gene encodes CDR1 SGHTA and CDR2 FQGNSA. Trimming stripped 4 bases from V and 2 bases from J, with 12 bases between. This CDR3 spans 15 amino acids. The entire variable domain, with the rest obtained from reference TRBV7-2 and TRBJ1-5, is as follows: GAGVSQSPSNKVTEKGKDVELRCDPISGHTALYWYRQSLGQGLEFLIYFQGNSAPDKSGLPSDRFSAERTGGSVSTLTIQRTQQEDSAVYLCASSSLGVGNQPQHFGDGTRLSIL.

This chain joins TRBV5-1 and TRBJ2-7, with TRBD1 matching over 7 bases. The CDR3 loop spans 17 amino acids. Germline assignment: CDR1 SGHRS and CDR2 YFSETQ. Unmatched junction bases numbered 13, after V lost 0 bases and J lost 4 bases. As DNA, the CDR3 is TGCGCCAGCAGCTTGGCCAACAGGGGCCGCTATGGATACGAGCAGTACTTC. The encoded protein is CASSLANRGRYGYEQYF.

This clone was picked up one time. CDR3 bases: TGTGCCAGCAGCTTAGGGGGGATATCCGCGGCGGGGGCCCAGTACTTC. This translates into CASSLGGISAAGAQYF. This rearrangement joins TRBV7-9 to TRBJ2-5, with 7 positions matching TRBD2. V lost 1 base to trimming and J lost 9 bases; unmatched junction nucleotides: 14. Germline V lookup: CDR1 SEHNR, CDR2 FQNEAQ (reference sequence). The CDR3 totals 16 residues.

The chain uses TRBV3-1 (or the pseudogene TRBV3-2) and TRBJ1-6; D ambiguous. Germline V gives CDR1 LGHDT, CDR2 YNNKEL (reference sequence). The CDR3 has 15 residues. V shed 1 base and J shed 3 bases, with 7 bases lying between them. This CDR3 is CASSQGELYNSPLHF. In DNA, the CDR3 is TGTGCCAGCAGCCAAGGGGAGCTCTATAATTCACCCCTCCACTTT.

The rearrangement uses TRBV6-2 or TRBV6-3 and TRBJ1-1, with D hard to call. The CDR3 covers 14 residues. V lost 2 bases and J 1 base, leaving 8 bases between the germline ends. Germline V gene lookup returns CDR1 MNHEY and CDR2 SVGEGT. The CDR3 DNA reads TGTGCCAGCAGTTACCCCGGGAGGAACACTGAAGCTTTCTTT. It yields the protein CASSYPGRNTEAFF.

The J gene is TRBJ2-1, the V gene TRBV10-1, with D perhaps matching TRBD2 (6 bases). V was cut by 5 bases and J by 5 bases, with 13 bases left in between. CDR1 is WNHNN, CDR2 SYGVQD, per germline (reference sequence). The CDR3 has 14 amino acids. CDR3 nucleotide sequence: TGCGCCAGCAGTTGGGACTTAACAAACAATGAGCAGTTCTTC. It codes for CASSWDLTNNEQFF.

This chain uses TRBV5-5 with TRBJ2-3; 9 bases map to TRBD2. This CDR3 is 18 amino acids long. Germline lookup yields CDR1 SGHKS and CDR2 YYEKEE (reference sequence). The J segment lost 0 bases and the V segment lost 4 bases, leaving 12 bases of the junction unmatched. CDR3: CASSLPRRLAGSTDTQYF. The CDR3 DNA reads TGTGCCAGCAGCCTGCCTAGGAGGCTAGCGGGGAGCACAGATACGCAGTATTTT.

This chain links TRBV19 with TRBJ2-7; 11 bases line up with TRBD1. CDR1 and CDR2 from the germline V gene are LNHDA and SQIVND (reference sequence). The CDR3 totals 15 residues. The junction had 8 bases not matched to a gene; V was cut back by 6 bases and J by 4 bases. The CDR3 region is CASRKVDRGLYEQYF. CDR3 sequence (DNA): TGTGCCAGTAGGAAAGTGGACAGGGGGCTTTACGAGCAGTACTTC.

This rearrangement joins TRBV12-3 or TRBV12-4 to TRBJ1-2, with 7 positions matching TRBD1. This CDR3 is built from 11 residues. Trimming at V came to 8 bases and at J to 7 bases, leaving 4 bases not matched to a gene. Here the CDR3 reads CASASGGGYTF. The CDR3 region has the DNA TGTGCCAGCGCCTCAGGGGGTGGCTACACCTTC.

The table lists this clone with a few counts. The chain is built from TRBV2 and TRBJ1-1; possible D gene TRBD1, 6 bases. Germline loops: CDR1 SNHLY, CDR2 FYNNEI. V gave up 1 base and J gave up 2 bases, with 14 bases separating them. The CDR3 runs 16 residues. The CDR3 sequence is CASSEDNRVFNTEAFF. The CDR3 DNA follows: TGTGCCAGCAGTGAAGACAACAGGGTATTTAACACTGAAGCTTTCTTT.

The chain employs TRBV7-9 and TRBJ2-7, with 7 bases fitting TRBD1. The CDR3 has 15 residues. Trimming at V came to 5 bases and at J to 0 bases, leaving 7 bases not matched to a gene. Germline CDR1 SEHNR, CDR2 FQNEAQ (reference sequence). The CDR3 is CASSQTGSPSYEQYF. CDR3 DNA: TGTGCCAGCAGCCAGACAGGGTCCCCCTCCTACGAGCAGTACTTC.

This sequence joins TRBV12-3 or TRBV12-4 and TRBJ1-2; D is perhaps TRBD1 (5 bases). The CDR3 is 13 residues long. The V and J ends lost 2 bases and 7 bases respectively, with 11 bases between them. This chain's CDR3 is CASSLTGVGGYTF. In DNA form, the CDR3 reads TGTGCCAGCAGTTTAACAGGCGTGGGTGGCTACACCTTC.

The gene calls are TRBV5-1 and TRBJ2-3; 8 nucleotides match TRBD1. Per the germline V gene, CDR1 is SGHRS and CDR2 is YFSETQ. The ends lost 4 bases at V and 4 bases at J; junction bases unmatched: 5. CDR3 length: 14 residues. The CDR3 sequence is CASSPTTGADTQYF. CDR3 DNA sequence: TGCGCCAGCAGCCCTACGACAGGGGCAGATACGCAGTATTTT.

The V gene is TRBV19, the J gene TRBJ1-4; the D is unclear. The CDR3 is 11 residues long. Germline-derived CDR1 and CDR2 are LNHDA and SQIVND (reference sequence). V lost 7 bases, J lost 10 bases, and 10 bases lay in between. This chain's CDR3 is CASTEGSKLFF. CDR3 DNA sequence: TGTGCCAGTACAGAGGGCTCAAAACTGTTTTTT.

This chain joins TRBV5-8 and TRBJ2-2; D not resolved. V lost 0 bases and J 0 bases, leaving 9 bases between the germline ends. From germline, CDR1 is SGHTS and CDR2 YDEGEE. This CDR3 is built from 16 residues. CDR3 DNA sequence: TGTGCCAGCAGCTTGGTCCGCCTAGCGAACACCGGGGAGCTGTTTTTT. It is translated as CASSLVRLANTGELFF.

The V gene is TRBV27, the J gene TRBJ1-4; 10 bases fit TRBD1. Per the germline V gene, CDR1 is MNHEY and CDR2 is SMNVEV (reference sequence). Unmatched junction bases numbered 15, after V lost 6 bases and J lost 8 bases. CDR3 length: 17 amino acids. The CDR3 sequence: CASRRTGGSPYIEKLFF. CDR3 bases: TGTGCCAGCAGGCGGACAGGGGGGAGCCCATACATCGAAAAACTGTTTTTT.

The chain combines TRBV7-9 with TRBJ1-5; D is undetermined. The germline V gene has CDR1 SEHNR and CDR2 FQNEAQ (reference sequence). Trimming took 5 bases from V and 7 from J, leaving 21 bases between them. CDR3 size: 16 residues. Written as DNA, the CDR3 is TGTGCCAGCAGCAAGGAGGTAGGGCTCCAACGGCAGCCCCAGCATTTT. Translated, it gives CASSKEVGLQRQPQHF.

The CDR3 reads CASSLIGETQYF. The CDR3 DNA reads as TGTGCCAGCAGTTTAATCGGAGAGACCCAGTACTTC. The J gene is TRBJ2-5, the V gene TRBV12-3 or TRBV12-4; D remains ambiguous. V dropped 2 bases and J dropped 4 bases, with 5 bases sitting between them. The CDR3 length is 12 residues.

A word on this clone: Other nucleotide sequences from this sample produce the same CDR3. This chain links TRBV5-1 with TRBJ1-5; 8 positions match TRBD1. The CDR3 has 14 amino acids. V trimming: 4 bases; J trimming: 7 bases; junction bases outside the gene matches: 7. Germline CDR1 and CDR2: SGHRS and YFSETQ. CDR3 in amino acids: CASSASGGGQPQHF. The DNA for the CDR3 is TGCGCCAGCAGCGCCTCAGGGGGCGGACAGCCCCAGCATTTT.

The V call is TRBV7-9, the J call TRBJ1-1; tentatively, D is TRBD1 (5 bases). This CDR3 is 19 amino acids long. Germline CDR1 and CDR2: SEHNR and FQNEAQ (reference sequence). Trimming took 2 bases from V and 5 from J, leaving 27 bases between them. The CDR3 reads CASSLPRRVRVGPETEAFF. The DNA of the CDR3 is TGTGCCAGCAGCTTACCCCGTCGGGTCAGGGTAGGGCCCGAAACTGAAGCTTTCTTT. The full variable domain, its missing parts supplied by reference TRBV7-9 and TRBJ1-1, is DTGVSQNPRHKITKRGQNVTFRCDPISEHNRLYWYRQTLGQGPEFLTYFQNEAQLEKSRLLSDRFSAERPKGSFSTLEIQRTEQGDSAMYLCASSLPRRVRVGPETEAFFGQGTRLTVV.

J is TRBJ1-1 and V is TRBV11-1; D may be TRBD1 (5 bases). The CDR3 covers 13 residues. Germline lookup yields CDR1 SGHAT and CDR2 FQDESV (reference sequence). V lost 5 bases and J 2 bases, leaving 9 bases between the germline ends. CDR3 sequence (DNA): TGTGCCAGCAGCACGGGACTAAACACTGAAGCTTTCTTT. It codes for CASSTGLNTEAFF.

The chain employs TRBV19 and TRBJ2-7, with D maybe TRBD2 (6 bases). This CDR3 has 15 residues. Trimming shortened V by 2 bases and J by 6 bases, and 17 bases separated the two germline ends. The germline V gene has CDR1 LNHDA and CDR2 SQIVND (reference sequence). The CDR3 spells CASSIYGGAASEQYF. CDR3 nucleotide sequence: TGTGCCAGTAGTATATATGGCGGGGCGGCAAGCGAGCAGTACTTC.